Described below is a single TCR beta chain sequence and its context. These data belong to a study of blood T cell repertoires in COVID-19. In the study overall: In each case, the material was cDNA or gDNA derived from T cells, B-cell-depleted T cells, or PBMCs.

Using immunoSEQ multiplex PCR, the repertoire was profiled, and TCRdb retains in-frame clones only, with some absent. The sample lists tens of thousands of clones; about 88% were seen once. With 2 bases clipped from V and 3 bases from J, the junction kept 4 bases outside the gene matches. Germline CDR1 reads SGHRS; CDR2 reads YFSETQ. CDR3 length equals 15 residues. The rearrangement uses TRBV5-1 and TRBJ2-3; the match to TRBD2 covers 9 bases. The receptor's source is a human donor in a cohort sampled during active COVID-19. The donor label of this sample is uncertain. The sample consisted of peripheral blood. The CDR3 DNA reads TGCGCCAGCAGCTTTAGCGGGAGAGGAACAGATACGCAGTATTTT. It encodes CASSFSGRGTDTQYF.